A single sample gave rise to the 11 T cell receptor beta chains below, sequenced in a study of identifying expanded T cells in peripheral blood. Generated by immunoSEQ multiplex PCR, the TCRdb table keeps only in-frame clones and is missing some. This sample has under 150,000 clones, with 70% to 90% found just once. The sequenced sample was blood. These TCRs come from a person aged 18-70 years in good health.

The rearrangement uses TRBV29-1 and TRBJ2-1; unclear D gene. The V and J ends lost 7 bases and 1 base respectively, with 5 bases between them. CDR1 SQVTM and CDR2 ANQGSEA come from the germline V gene. This CDR3 spans 11 amino acids. The CDR3: CSARSYNEQFF. DNA of the CDR3: TGCAGCGCAAGGTCCTACAATGAGCAGTTCTTC.

V usage is TRBV7-2 and J usage is TRBJ1-2; 7 bases line up with TRBD1. The germline V gene has CDR1 SGHTA and CDR2 FQGNSA. The length of the CDR3 is 15 residues. V lost 0 bases, J lost 8 bases, and 9 bases stayed unmatched. CDR3 in amino acids: CASSLADDRVRGYTF. DNA of the CDR3: TGTGCCAGCAGCTTAGCAGATGACAGGGTGAGAGGCTACACCTTC.

The chain couples TRBV11-3 to TRBJ1-2; D gene uncertain. The CDR3 has 15 amino acids. V was shortened by 3 bases and J by 6 bases, with 17 bases between the two germline ends. CDR1 is SGHNT, CDR2 YENEEA, per germline. As DNA, the CDR3 is TGTGCCAGCAGCTTTCGGTTACAGCTGAAAAATGGCTACACCTTC. Translation gives CASSFRLQLKNGYTF.

The V call is TRBV11-2, the J call TRBJ2-1; 7 nucleotides agree with TRBD1. The germline V gene has CDR1 SGHAT and CDR2 FQNNGV. This CDR3 has 16 amino acids. Unmatched junction bases numbered 7, after V lost 5 bases and J lost 0 bases. CDR3 DNA: TGTGCCAGCAGCCCATTACAGGGGAGCTCCTACAATGAGCAGTTCTTC. Its protein is CASSPLQGSSYNEQFF.

This chain uses TRBV28 with TRBJ2-2; 7 bases line up with TRBD1. Germline CDR1 reads MDHEN; CDR2 reads SYDVKM. The CDR3 spans 14 residues. Unmatched junction bases numbered 8, after V lost 7 bases and J lost 6 bases. CDR3 amino acids: CASTEQGLPGELFF. The CDR3 region has the DNA TGTGCCAGCACCGAACAGGGGTTGCCCGGGGAGCTGTTTTTT.

V and J are TRBV6-5 and TRBJ1-5, with D maybe TRBD1 (5 bases). The CDR3 totals 15 residues. Looked up from germline, CDR1 is MNHEY and CDR2 is SVGAGI. The germline V and J ends were trimmed by 0 bases and 5 bases, with 11 bases remaining between them. CDR3 loop: CASSYSGGIHQPQHF. DNA of the CDR3: TGTGCCAGCAGTTACTCCGGGGGAATTCATCAGCCCCAGCATTTT.

This clone turned up a few times. V usage is TRBV7-8 and J usage is TRBJ1-4, with D possibly being TRBD1 (5 bases). CDR1 is SGHVS, CDR2 FQNEAQ, per germline. The CDR3 runs to 13 residues. V was cut by 4 bases and J by 7 bases, with 10 bases left in between. CDR3 residues: CASSWGTSEKLFF. In DNA, the CDR3 is TGTGCCAGCAGCTGGGGCACCAGTGAAAAACTGTTTTTT.

The chain uses TRBV27 and TRBJ2-1; TRBD2 matches 7 bases. This CDR3 has 13 residues. In germline, CDR1 is MNHEY, CDR2 SMNVEV (reference sequence). J lost 5 bases, V lost 7 bases, and 5 bases had no gene match. The CDR3 spells CASKGLINNEQFF. In DNA form, the CDR3 reads TGTGCCAGCAAGGGACTAATAAACAATGAGCAGTTCTTC.

This chain uses TRBV2 with TRBJ2-1; TRBD1 agrees at 9 bases. Germline V gene data show CDR1 as SNHLY and CDR2 as FYNNEI. CDR3 size: 15 residues. The trim removed 0 bases at V and 5 bases at J, leaving 2 bases unmatched. CDR3 DNA sequence: TGTGCCAGCAGTGAAGCTGGGGACAGGGACAATGAGCAGTTCTTC. It is translated as CASSEAGDRDNEQFF.

By share of the sample, this clone is medium-sized. The chain employs TRBV11-2 and TRBJ2-5; 7 nucleotides match TRBD2. V lost 6 bases to trimming and J lost 2 bases; unmatched junction nucleotides: 12. The CDR3 length is 16 residues. Germline values: CDR1 SGHAT, CDR2 FQNNGV. The CDR3 protein is CASRPQASGWQETQYF. CDR3 sequence (DNA): TGTGCCAGCAGACCCCAGGCTAGCGGTTGGCAAGAGACCCAGTACTTC. Complete variable domain (other parts from reference TRBV11-2 and TRBJ2-5): EAGVAQSPRYKIIEKRQSVAFWCNPISGHATLYWYQQILGQGPKLLIQFQNNGVVDDSQLPKDRFSAERLKGVDSTLKIQPAKLEDSAVYLCASRPQASGWQETQYFGPGTRLLVL.

The V call is TRBV30, the J call TRBJ1-3, with D uncertain. The CDR3 extends over 14 amino acids. CDR1 is GTSNPN, CDR2 SVGIG, per germline (reference sequence). V was shortened by 0 bases and J by 2 bases, with 8 bases between the two germline ends. Here the CDR3 DNA reads TGTGCCTGGAGTGTAGTCCGCCCTGGAAACACCATATATTTT. Residues: CAWSVVRPGNTIYF.